The following is a T cell receptor (beta chain) sequence with its context. This CDR3 comprises 14 residues. Trimming cost V 0 bases and J 4 bases, with 9 bases left between them. Germline lookup yields CDR1 MNHEY and CDR2 SVGAGI. This sample was taken from a study of T cell responses to AZD1222 COVID-19 vaccine. This table comes from immunoSEQ multiplex PCR, and its TCRdb copy is limited to in-frame clones, with some not included. This table has 25,000 to 35,000 clones, more than 85% appearing once. The chain has TRBV6-5 and TRBJ1-2, with D unclear. Sequencing used peripheral blood, obtained on day 0 of AZD1222 vaccination. The receptor was derived from an adult in good health. CDR3 sequence reads: CASSYSGRSYGYTF. In nucleotides, the CDR3 is TGTGCCAGCAGTTACTCCGGGCGGAGCTATGGCTACACCTTC.